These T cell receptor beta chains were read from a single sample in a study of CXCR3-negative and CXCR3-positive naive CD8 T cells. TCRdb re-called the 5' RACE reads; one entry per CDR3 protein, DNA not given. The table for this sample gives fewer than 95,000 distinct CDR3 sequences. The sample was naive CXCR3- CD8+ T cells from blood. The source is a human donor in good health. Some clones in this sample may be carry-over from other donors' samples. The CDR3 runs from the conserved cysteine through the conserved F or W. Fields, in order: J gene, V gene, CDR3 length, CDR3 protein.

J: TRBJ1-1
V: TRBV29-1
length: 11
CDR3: CSVGGQDQAFF

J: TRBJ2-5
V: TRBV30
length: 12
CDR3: CAWSGVLETQYF

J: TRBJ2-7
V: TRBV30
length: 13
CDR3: CAWSRTGFYEQYF

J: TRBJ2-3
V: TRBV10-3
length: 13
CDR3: CAISERALDTQYF

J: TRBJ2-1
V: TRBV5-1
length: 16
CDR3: CASSRSDFDRDNEQFF

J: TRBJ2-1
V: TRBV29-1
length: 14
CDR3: CSVELAGEGDEQFF

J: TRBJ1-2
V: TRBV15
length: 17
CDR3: CATSTTPWSANDYGYTF

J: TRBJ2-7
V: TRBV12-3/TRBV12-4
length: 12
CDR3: CASSLGRNEQYF

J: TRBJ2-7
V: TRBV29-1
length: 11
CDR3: CSVFRVNEQYF

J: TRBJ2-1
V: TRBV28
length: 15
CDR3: CASLPRPGSYNEQFF

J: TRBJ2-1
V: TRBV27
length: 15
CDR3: CASSPLQGAYNEQFF

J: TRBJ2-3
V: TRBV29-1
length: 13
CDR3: CSVEGPSTDTQYF

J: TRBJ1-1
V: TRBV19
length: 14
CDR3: CASSIHRGGTEAFF

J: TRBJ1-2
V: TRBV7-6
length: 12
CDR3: CASSEGQGTYTF

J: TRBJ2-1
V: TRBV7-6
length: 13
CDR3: CASSLFESLEQFF

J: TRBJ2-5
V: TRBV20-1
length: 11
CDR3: CSARTEETQYF

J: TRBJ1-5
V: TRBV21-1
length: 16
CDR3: CASKTGLKYSNQPQHF

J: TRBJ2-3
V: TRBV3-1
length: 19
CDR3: CASSQGVLWQGPSTDTQYF

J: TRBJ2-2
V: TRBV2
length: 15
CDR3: CASSEAQGGTGELFF

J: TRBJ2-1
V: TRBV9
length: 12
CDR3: CASSARGNEQFF

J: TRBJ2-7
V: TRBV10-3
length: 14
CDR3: CAISDQDRPHEQYF

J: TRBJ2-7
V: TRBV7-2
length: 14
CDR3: CASSQGTSPYEQYF

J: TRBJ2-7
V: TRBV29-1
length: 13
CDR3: CSAVGGQTYEQYF

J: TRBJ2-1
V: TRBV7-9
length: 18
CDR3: CASSFIGLAGESYNEQFF